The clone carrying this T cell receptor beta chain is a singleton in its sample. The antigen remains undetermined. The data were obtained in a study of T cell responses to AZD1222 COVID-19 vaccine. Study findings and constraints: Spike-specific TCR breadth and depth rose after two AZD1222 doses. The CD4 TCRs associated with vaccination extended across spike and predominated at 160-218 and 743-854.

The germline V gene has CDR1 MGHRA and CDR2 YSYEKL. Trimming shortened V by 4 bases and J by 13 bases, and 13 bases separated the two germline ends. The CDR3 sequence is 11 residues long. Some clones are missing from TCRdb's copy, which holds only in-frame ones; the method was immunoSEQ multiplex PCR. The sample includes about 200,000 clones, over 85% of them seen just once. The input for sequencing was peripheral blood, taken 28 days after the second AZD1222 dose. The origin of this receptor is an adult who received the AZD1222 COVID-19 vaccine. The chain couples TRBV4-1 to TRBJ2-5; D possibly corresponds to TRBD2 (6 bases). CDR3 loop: CASSRNGSTYF. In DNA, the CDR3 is TGCGCCAGCAGCCGAAACGGGAGTACGTACTTC.